The 15 T cell receptor beta chains listed next were all sequenced from one sample in a study of T cell repertoires in cytomegalovirus infection. TCRdb itself ran the reads through MiXCR, one entry per CDR3 protein. This sample has roughly 500,000 distinct CDR3 sequences, with roughly 10% found just once. Input material: PBMCs. The receptors were gathered from a human donor in good health (CMV status not recorded). Some clones in this sample may be carry-over from other donors' samples.

The J gene is TRBJ2-3, the V gene TRBV20-1, with D perhaps TRBD2 (7 bases). Germline CDR1 DFQATT, CDR2 SNEGSKA (reference sequence). The ends were cut back, 2 bases at V and 2 bases at J, with 14 bases in the middle. The CDR3 spans 15 residues. CDR3 nucleotides: TGCAGTGCTAGAAGGGGGGAGGGCTACACAGATACGCAGTATTTT. Its translation: CSARRGEGYTDTQYF.

This clonotype was counted ten times or more. This CDR3 reads CASIPGRGTYTEAFF. The CDR3, as DNA: TGTGCCAGCATACCCGGGCGAGGTACGTACACTGAAGCTTTCTTT. The V call is TRBV6-1, the J call TRBJ1-1; D unresolved. Trimming took off 7 bases at V and 3 bases at J, with 18 bases between the two ends. CDR3 length: 15 residues. CDR1 is MNHNS and CDR2 is SASEGT in the germline V gene.

This clonotype was seen many times. The chain uses TRBV11-3 and TRBJ2-2; perhaps TRBD1 as D (6 bases). The length of the CDR3 is 15 residues. The germline CDR1 and CDR2 sequences are SGHNT and YENEEA. Trimming took 0 bases from V and 7 from J, leaving 12 bases between them. The CDR3 region has the DNA TGTGCCAGCAGCTTAGAAGCCAGGACAGACGGGGAGCTGTTTTTT. This encodes CASSLEARTDGELFF.

The V gene is TRBV18, the J gene TRBJ2-7; 7 nucleotides match TRBD1. The germline V gene encodes CDR1 KGHSH and CDR2 LQKENI. V was pared by 5 bases and J by 6 bases, with 10 bases of the junction left unmatched. The length of the CDR3 is 14 residues. The DNA of the CDR3 is TGTGCCAGCTCAGAGGACAGGAGAGGGACCGAGCAGTACTTC. Residues: CASSEDRRGTEQYF.

The V gene is TRBV19, the J gene TRBJ2-7; D is perhaps TRBD2 (6 bases). This CDR3 spans 16 amino acids. From germline, CDR1 is LNHDA and CDR2 SQIVND (reference sequence). Trimming cost V 4 bases and J 1 base, with 17 bases left between them. The CDR3 DNA is TGTGCCAGTAGTAGTTCGGGGGACGCCCGTTCCTACGAGCAGTACTTC. Translation gives CASSSSGDARSYEQYF. Complete variable domain (other parts from reference TRBV19 and TRBJ2-7): DGGITQSPKYLFRKEGQNVTLSCEQNLNHDAMYWYRQDPGQGLRLIYYSQIVNDFQKGDIAEGYSVSREKKESFPLTVTSAQKNPTAFYLCASSSSGDARSYEQYFGPGTRLTVT.

There are many counts of this clonotype. V gene TRBV5-6 combines with J gene TRBJ1-1; D ambiguous. This CDR3 has 16 residues. V was shortened by 4 bases and J by 3 bases, with 19 bases between the two germline ends. Germline V gives CDR1 SGHDT, CDR2 YYEEEE. CDR3: CASSTDGQRRDTEAFF. CDR3 DNA sequence: TGTGCCAGCAGCACGGATGGTCAAAGAAGGGACACTGAAGCTTTCTTT.

V is TRBV4-2 and J is TRBJ2-1; tentatively, D is TRBD2 (7 bases). V gave up 0 bases and J gave up 9 bases, with 18 bases separating them. CDR3 size: 16 residues. Looked up from germline, CDR1 is LGHNA and CDR2 is YNFKEQ. In DNA, the CDR3 is TGTGCCAGCAGCCAAGATAGGGGGGGGGGGCGAGGTGAGCAGTTCTTC. Amino acid sequence: CASSQDRGGGRGEQFF.

Only a few counts were recorded for this clonotype. V is TRBV2 and J is TRBJ1-1; D may be TRBD1 (6 bases). The V end was cut by 6 bases, the J end by 0 bases, with 14 bases between. The CDR3 length is 15 residues. Germline CDR1 SNHLY, CDR2 FYNNEI. The CDR3 nucleotides read TGTGCCAGCAGCGACAGGCCCTTCATGAACACTGAAGCTTTCTTT. Translated, it gives CASSDRPFMNTEAFF.

The V gene is TRBV2, the J gene TRBJ1-2, with TRBD1 as a possible D gene (5 bases). This CDR3 has 12 amino acids. Germline values: CDR1 SNHLY, CDR2 FYNNEI. Trimming took 2 bases from V and 6 from J, leaving 7 bases between them. In DNA, the CDR3 is TGTGCCAGCAGTGAATGGGGGGATGGCTACACCTTC. This encodes CASSEWGDGYTF.

This clonotype was counted ten times or more. The chain combines TRBV4-1 with TRBJ1-4, with 8 bases matching TRBD1. With V trimmed by 4 bases and J by 7 bases, 8 bases remained unmatched. This CDR3 contains 15 residues. The germline gives CDR1 MGHRA, CDR2 YSYEKL. The CDR3, as DNA: TGCGCCAGCAGCCCCTTGGACAGGGACGGTGAAAAACTGTTTTTT. Translation gives CASSPLDRDGEKLFF.

This clonotype was seen ten or more times. This chain links TRBV7-9 with TRBJ2-7; D unresolved. Trimming pared 5 bases from V and 7 bases from J, leaving 12 bases between. CDR1 and CDR2 (germline): SEHNR, FQNEAQ (reference sequence). This CDR3 spans 12 amino acids. The CDR3 is CASSPPGQEQYF. DNA of the CDR3: TGTGCCAGCAGCCCGCCGGGCCAAGAGCAGTACTTC. Full variable domain (rest looked up from reference TRBV7-9 and TRBJ2-7): DTGVSQNPRHKITKRGQNVTFRCDPISEHNRLYWYRQTLGQGPEFLTYFQNEAQLEKSRLLSDRFSAERPKGSFSTLEIQRTEQGDSAMYLCASSPPGQEQYFGPGTRLTVT.

There are many counts of this clonotype. J is TRBJ2-7 and V is TRBV10-1; tentative D call: TRBD2 (6 bases). From germline, CDR1 is WNHNN and CDR2 SYGVQD (reference sequence). V lost 2 bases and J 7 bases, leaving 12 bases between the germline ends. The CDR3 has 13 amino acids. The CDR3 coding sequence is TGCGCCAGCAGTGAGGGGACTCTTAAGGAGCAGTACTTC. Encoded protein: CASSEGTLKEQYF.

In this sample, this clonotype turned up many times. The chain uses TRBV11-2 and TRBJ2-5, with D unresolved. This CDR3 has 14 amino acids. The V end was cut by 6 bases, the J end by 0 bases, with 11 bases between. Germline V gene data show CDR1 as SGHAT and CDR2 as FQNNGV. The CDR3 sequence is CASRPTANQETQYF. Here the CDR3 DNA reads TGTGCCAGCAGGCCCACAGCAAACCAAGAGACCCAGTACTTC.

This clonotype was seen a handful of times. This chain joins TRBV6-5 and TRBJ1-1, with D tentatively TRBD1 (6 bases). The CDR3 contains 15 residues. Trimming removed 0 bases at V and 1 base at J, with 9 bases between. In germline, CDR1 is MNHEY, CDR2 SVGAGI. CDR3 loop: CASSYSGGRNTEAFF. The CDR3 DNA reads as TGTGCCAGCAGTTACTCGGGGGGCAGGAACACTGAAGCTTTCTTT.

In this sample, this clonotype turned up many times. The chain couples TRBV5-4 to TRBJ2-4, with D possibly called TRBD1 or TRBD2 (5 bases each). Germline CDR1 is SGHNT and CDR2 is YYREEE (reference sequence). Deletions cut 4 bases from V and 0 bases from J, with 14 bases between. CDR3 length: 16 amino acids. In DNA, the CDR3 is TGTGCCAGCAGCCCCCGGGGCGGACTAGCCAAAAACATTCAGTACTTC. This sequence encodes CASSPRGGLAKNIQYF.